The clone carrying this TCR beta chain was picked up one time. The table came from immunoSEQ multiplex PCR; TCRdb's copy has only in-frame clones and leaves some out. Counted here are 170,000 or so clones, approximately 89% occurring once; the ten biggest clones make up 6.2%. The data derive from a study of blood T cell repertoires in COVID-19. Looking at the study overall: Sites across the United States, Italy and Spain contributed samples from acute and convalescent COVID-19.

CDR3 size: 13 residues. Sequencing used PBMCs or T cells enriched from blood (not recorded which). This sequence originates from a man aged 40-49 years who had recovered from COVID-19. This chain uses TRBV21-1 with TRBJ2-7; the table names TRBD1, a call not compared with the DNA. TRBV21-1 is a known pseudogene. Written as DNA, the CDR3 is TGTGCCAGCAGCAAAGGGACAGGGCGGGAGCAGTACTTC. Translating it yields CASSKGTGREQYF.